The 2 T cell receptor beta chains presented below share a single source sample, sequenced in a study of T cells in Graves' hyperthyroidism and ophthalmopathy (dated by TCRdb to about 2019). The library was obtained by multiplex PCR. The sequencer was an Illumina HiSeq 2000. TCR beta CDR3 regions were amplified from RNA transcripts. For the first round of RT-PCR on the TCR CDR3, the HTBI primer set was used together with the Qiagen OneStep RT-PCR kit. Through fastp at Q25 and MiXCR, TCRdb rebuilt clones from the public reads, retaining in-frame beta chains. Here each entry gathers all rows of one CDR3 protein and keeps the most common genes and DNA. Here the sample has 300,000 to 500,000 distinct CDR3 sequences; about 15% occur a single time. The ten largest clones take up around a third of the sample. The sequenced sample consisted of blood. These receptors were taken from a woman aged 25 to 39 with Graves' hyperthyroidism.

The genes are TRBV30 and TRBJ1-6; weak D call: TRBD1 (5 bases). This CDR3 comprises 13 residues. V lost 3 bases, J lost 9 bases, and 12 bases lay in between. Germline lookup yields CDR1 GTSNPN and CDR2 SVGIG (reference sequence). CDR3 nucleotide sequence: TGTGCCTGGAGGAATCCAGGGAGTTCACCCCTCCACTTT. Amino acids: CAWRNPGSSPLHF. Full variable domain (rest looked up from reference TRBV30 and TRBJ1-6): SQTIHQWPATLVQPVGSPLSLECTVEGTSNPNLYWYRQAAGRGLQLLFYSVGIGQISSEVPQNLSASRPQDRQFILSSKKLLLSDSGFYLCAWRNPGSSPLHFGNGTRLTVT.

The gene calls are TRBV5-6 and TRBJ1-1, with D perhaps matching TRBD1 (5 bases). This CDR3 is built from 15 residues. Looked up from germline, CDR1 is SGHDT and CDR2 is YYEEEE. V was shortened by 1 base and J by 1 base, with 11 bases between the two germline ends. CDR3: CASSLSAGTNTEAFF. The CDR3 DNA is TGTGCCAGCAGCTTGTCAGCAGGGACGAACACTGAAGCTTTCTTT.